This T cell receptor beta chain was found in a study of shared clonotypes between healthy human individuals. Regarding the study as a whole: Naive subsets typically showed greater estimated richness than memory subsets. Rarefaction showed that sequencing of sorted subsets was incomplete (despite large depth).

TCRdb's table, derived via immunoSEQ multiplex PCR, lists solely in-frame clones and lacks some. The sample holds 2 million to 2.5 million clones, approximately 93% seen once. In the case of this clone: Its target is not known.

The germline gives CDR1 MNHNS, CDR2 SASEGT. V lost 1 base to trimming and J lost 9 bases; unmatched junction nucleotides: 6. The CDR3 is 14 amino acids. This clonotype was sampled from a man between 18 and 35 years old in good health. Some clones in this sample may be carry-over from other donors' samples. The sequenced sample was naive CD4+ T cells from PBMCs. Subset noted: CD45RA+ positively selected. This chain uses TRBV6-1 with TRBJ2-3; the match to TRBD2 covers 8 bases. This chain's CDR3 is CASSEGPAGVTQYF. The CDR3 DNA reads as TGTGCCAGCAGTGAAGGCCCAGCGGGAGTCACGCAGTATTTT.